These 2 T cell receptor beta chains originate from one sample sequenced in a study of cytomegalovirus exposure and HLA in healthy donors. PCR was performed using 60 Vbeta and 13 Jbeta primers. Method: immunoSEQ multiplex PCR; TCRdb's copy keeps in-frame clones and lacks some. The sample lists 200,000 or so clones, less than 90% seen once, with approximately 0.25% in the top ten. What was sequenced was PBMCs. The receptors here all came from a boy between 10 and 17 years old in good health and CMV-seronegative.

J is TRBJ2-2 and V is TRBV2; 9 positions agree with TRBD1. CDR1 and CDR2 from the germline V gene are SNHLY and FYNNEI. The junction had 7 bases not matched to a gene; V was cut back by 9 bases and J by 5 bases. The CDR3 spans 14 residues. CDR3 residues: CARNRGQGTGELFF. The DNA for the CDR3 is TGTGCCAGAAACAGGGGGCAGGGGACCGGGGAGCTGTTTTTT.

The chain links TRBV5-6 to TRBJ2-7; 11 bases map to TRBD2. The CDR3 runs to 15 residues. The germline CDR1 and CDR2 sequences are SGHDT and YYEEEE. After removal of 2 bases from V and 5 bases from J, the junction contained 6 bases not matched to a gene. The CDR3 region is CASSFPSGGPHEQYF. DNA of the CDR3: TGTGCCAGCAGCTTTCCTAGCGGGGGGCCCCACGAGCAGTACTTC. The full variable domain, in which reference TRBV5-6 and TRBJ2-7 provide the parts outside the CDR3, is DAGVTQSPTHLIKTRGQQVTLRCSPKSGHDTVSWYQQALGQGPQFIFQYYEEEERQRGNFPDRFSGHQFPNYSSELNVNALLLGDSALYLCASSFPSGGPHEQYFGPGTRLTVT.